This TCR beta chain appears in the sequencing data of a study of spatial heterogeneity in lung cancer. A single record per CDR3 protein comes from TCRdb applying MiXCR to the 5' RACE reads. This sample has about 95,000 distinct CDR3 sequences, with approximately 8.6% found just once. Time point noted: sample taken at primary tumor resection. Unsorted whole RNA samples from tumor, nontumor lung or frozen PBMC were sequenced. The 60 to 80 donors had untreated early-stage non-small cell lung cancer. This clonotype came up a few times. The CDR3 sequence is 13 residues long. Trimming stripped 0 bases from V and 2 bases from J, with 3 bases between. Per germline, CDR1 KGHSH and CDR2 LQKENI.

The clonotype comes from a male donor with early-stage non-small cell lung cancer. The source was PBMCs, collected at surgery. The chain carries TRBV18 and TRBJ2-3; no reliable D call. The CDR3 sequence: CASSPPNTDTQYF. CDR3 coding DNA: TGTGCCAGCTCACCACCGAACACAGATACGCAGTATTTT.